Shown below are 17 T cell receptor beta chains from a single sample sequenced in a study of cytomegalovirus exposure and HLA in healthy donors. The study ran its PCR with 60 Vbeta and 13 Jbeta primers. This table comes from immunoSEQ multiplex PCR, and its TCRdb copy is limited to in-frame clones, with some not included. The sample includes around 160,000 clones, around 68% of them seen just once. Sequenced: PBMCs. The source is a man in his fifties or sixties in good health and CMV-seronegative.

V and J are TRBV19 and TRBJ2-7; TRBD1 matches at 9 bases. CDR3 length: 16 residues. V was pared by 3 bases and J by 5 bases, with 11 bases of the junction left unmatched. Germline V gene data show CDR1 as LNHDA and CDR2 as SQIVND (reference sequence). The CDR3: CASSILTGTGTHEQYF. The CDR3 nucleotides are TGTGCCAGTAGTATTCTAACCGGGACAGGGACCCACGAGCAGTACTTC.

The rearrangement uses TRBV4-2 and TRBJ2-7; TRBD2 agrees at 8 bases. Per germline, CDR1 LGHNA and CDR2 YNFKEQ. Losses at the gene ends were 0 bases for V and 3 bases for J; bases not matched to a gene: 7. The CDR3 consists of 16 residues. In DNA, the CDR3 is TGTGCCAGCAGCCAAGATTTTACTAGCGGACTCTACGAGCAGTACTTC. This encodes CASSQDFTSGLYEQYF.

V and J are TRBV5-4 and TRBJ2-7, with 11 bases aligning to TRBD2. The length of the CDR3 is 16 residues. Germline CDR1 and CDR2: SGHNT and YYREEE (reference sequence). Trimming removed 4 bases from V and 6 bases from J; junction bases left unmatched: 12. The DNA for the CDR3 is TGTGCCAGCAGCCAGGGACTAGCGGTCGATCCGGGCGAGCAGTACTTC. This gives the protein CASSQGLAVDPGEQYF.

The chain couples TRBV5-1 to TRBJ1-1; possible D gene TRBD1, 5 bases. CDR3 length: 13 amino acids. V lost 0 bases and J lost 3, with 6 bases in between. Per the germline V gene, CDR1 is SGHRS and CDR2 is YFSETQ. The CDR3 reads CASSLVQDTEAFF. In DNA, the CDR3 is TGCGCCAGCAGCTTGGTACAGGACACTGAAGCTTTCTTT.

V and J are TRBV19 and TRBJ1-5; 10 nucleotides match TRBD1. This CDR3 spans 20 amino acids. V lost 5 bases to trimming and J lost 1 base; unmatched junction nucleotides: 17. The V gene's germline CDR1 is LNHDA and CDR2 SQIVND (reference sequence). The CDR3 DNA sequence: TGTGCCAGTAGTCCAATTGGTAGCGGACAGGGGGTCGGGAGCAATCAGCCCCAGCATTTT. This codes for CASSPIGSGQGVGSNQPQHF.

The chain couples TRBV9 to TRBJ2-5, with D uncertain. V lost 5 bases, J lost 1 base, and 15 bases lay in between. The CDR3 extends over 15 amino acids. Germline values: CDR1 SGDLS, CDR2 YYNGEE. The CDR3 DNA reads as TGTGCCAGCAGTAACTATGGCAGACTCCAAGAGACCCAGTACTTC. Translated: CASSNYGRLQETQYF. Supplemented by reference TRBV9 and TRBJ2-5, the full variable domain reads DSGVTQTPKHLITATGQRVTLRCSPRSGDLSVYWYQQSLDQGLQFLIQYYNGEERAKGNILERFSAQQFPDLHSELNLSSLELGDSALYFCASSNYGRLQETQYFGPGTRLLVL.

The V and J genes are TRBV19 and TRBJ1-2; weak D call: TRBD1 (5 bases). Deletions cut 0 bases from V and 6 bases from J, with 26 bases between. The CDR3 contains 19 residues. Germline lookup yields CDR1 LNHDA and CDR2 SQIVND (reference sequence). The DNA for the CDR3 is TGTGCCAGTAGTATAGATCTGGAGGGGCCAGGAAATGCTCTTAATGGCTACACCTTC. Its protein product is CASSIDLEGPGNALNGYTF. The whole variable domain, filled in from reference TRBV19 and TRBJ1-2, reads DGGITQSPKYLFRKEGQNVTLSCEQNLNHDAMYWYRQDPGQGLRLIYYSQIVNDFQKGDIAEGYSVSREKKESFPLTVTSAQKNPTAFYLCASSIDLEGPGNALNGYTFGSGTRLTVV.

This clone was detected only a few times. The chain recombines TRBV5-4 with TRBJ2-1; D gene uncertain. Germline CDR1 and CDR2: SGHNT and YYREEE (reference sequence). The CDR3 has 15 amino acids. V was clipped by 8 bases and J by 2 bases, with 17 bases between them. CDR3 region: CASLETVGAYNEQFF. DNA for the CDR3: TGTGCCAGTTTGGAGACGGTGGGTGCCTACAATGAGCAGTTCTTC.

The chain recombines TRBV25-1 with TRBJ2-1; TRBD2 agrees at 8 bases. Germline V gives CDR1 MGHDK, CDR2 SYGVNS. Germline trimming cut 4 bases from V and 5 bases from J; bases unmatched to any gene: 7. This CDR3 is built from 15 residues. The CDR3 nucleotides read TGTGCCAGCAGTGTCGGGGGGGGGAGTAACAATGAGCAGTTCTTC. The encoded protein is CASSVGGGSNNEQFF.

This clone was seen a handful of times. The chain carries TRBV29-1 and TRBJ1-5, with TRBD1 identical over 9 bases. CDR1 SQVTM and CDR2 ANQGSEA come from the germline V gene. The CDR3 consists of 12 residues. Unmatched junction bases numbered 1, after V lost 6 bases and J lost 4 bases. This CDR3 is CSVGQGNQPQHF. CDR3 in DNA: TGCAGCGTCGGACAGGGGAATCAGCCCCAGCATTTT.

The chain carries TRBV6-1 and TRBJ1-2, with D possibly matching TRBD1 (5 bases). This CDR3 is 18 amino acids long. Trimming cost V 6 bases and J 6 bases, with 29 bases left between them. Germline CDR1 and CDR2: MNHNS and SASEGT. The CDR3 loop reads CASSERGTGSGLNDGYTF. The CDR3 DNA is TGTGCCAGCAGCGAAAGGGGAACAGGATCAGGATTAAACGATGGCTACACCTTC.

The rearrangement links TRBV19 to TRBJ2-7; 16 bases agree with TRBD2. V lost 9 bases and J lost 0; bases outside the gene matches: 5. This CDR3 is built from 16 residues. The germline gives CDR1 LNHDA, CDR2 SQIVND (reference sequence). The CDR3 protein is CASGTSGGAPSYEQYF. Written as DNA, the CDR3 is TGTGCCAGCGGGACTAGCGGGGGGGCTCCCTCCTACGAGCAGTACTTC.

The V call is TRBV6-5, the J call TRBJ1-5, with 7 bases lining up with TRBD1. The CDR3 consists of 13 residues. CDR1 is MNHEY and CDR2 is SVGAGI in the germline V gene. After removal of 6 bases from V and 7 bases from J, the junction contained 6 bases not matched to a gene. The CDR3 sequence is CASSLTGAQPQHF. CDR3 bases: TGTGCCAGCAGCTTAACAGGGGCGCAGCCCCAGCATTTT.

The V call is TRBV9, the J call TRBJ1-4, with TRBD1 matching 7 bases. V was pared by 3 bases and J by 0 bases, with 5 bases of the junction left unmatched. Germline values: CDR1 SGDLS, CDR2 YYNGEE. CDR3 length: 16 residues. Here the CDR3 DNA reads TGTGCCAGCAGCGAGGATCAGGGGGCAACTAATGAAAAACTGTTTTTT. This translates into CASSEDQGATNEKLFF. The whole variable domain, filled in from reference TRBV9 and TRBJ1-4, reads DSGVTQTPKHLITATGQRVTLRCSPRSGDLSVYWYQQSLDQGLQFLIQYYNGEERAKGNILERFSAQQFPDLHSELNLSSLELGDSALYFCASSEDQGATNEKLFFGSGTQLSVL.

The CDR3 coding sequence is TGTGCCAGCAGCTTAGTTCAGGGAGGTTCACCCCTCCACTTT. It encodes CASSLVQGGSPLHF. The chain uses TRBV7-2 and TRBJ1-6; TRBD1 might be the D (5 bases). CDR3 length: 14 residues. Germline assignment: CDR1 SGHTA and CDR2 FQGNSA. Deletions cut 1 base from V and 9 bases from J, with 10 bases between. Drawing the rest from reference TRBV7-2 and TRBJ1-6, the complete variable domain is GAGVSQSPSNKVTEKGKDVELRCDPISGHTALYWYRQSLGQGLEFLIYFQGNSAPDKSGLPSDRFSAERTGGSVSTLTIQRTQQEDSAVYLCASSLVQGGSPLHFGNGTRLTVT.

The V gene is TRBV6-1, the J gene TRBJ2-1, with 9 bases matching TRBD1. Germline CDR1 MNHNS, CDR2 SASEGT. After removal of 3 bases from V and 12 bases from J, the junction contained 12 bases not matched to a gene. This CDR3 contains 15 residues. The DNA of the CDR3 is TGTGCCAGCAGTGATTGGGACAGGGACTTTACTGGGCAGTTCTTC. Translated, it gives CASSDWDRDFTGQFF.

This chain uses TRBV6-4 with TRBJ1-1, with D tentatively TRBD1 (6 bases). Trimming cost V 6 bases and J 1 base, with 12 bases left between them. Germline V gene sequence: CDR1 MRHNA, CDR2 SNTAGT. The CDR3 covers 14 residues. CDR3 in amino acids: CASSPDRTNTEAFF. CDR3 bases: TGTGCCAGCAGCCCCGACAGGACGAACACTGAAGCTTTCTTT.